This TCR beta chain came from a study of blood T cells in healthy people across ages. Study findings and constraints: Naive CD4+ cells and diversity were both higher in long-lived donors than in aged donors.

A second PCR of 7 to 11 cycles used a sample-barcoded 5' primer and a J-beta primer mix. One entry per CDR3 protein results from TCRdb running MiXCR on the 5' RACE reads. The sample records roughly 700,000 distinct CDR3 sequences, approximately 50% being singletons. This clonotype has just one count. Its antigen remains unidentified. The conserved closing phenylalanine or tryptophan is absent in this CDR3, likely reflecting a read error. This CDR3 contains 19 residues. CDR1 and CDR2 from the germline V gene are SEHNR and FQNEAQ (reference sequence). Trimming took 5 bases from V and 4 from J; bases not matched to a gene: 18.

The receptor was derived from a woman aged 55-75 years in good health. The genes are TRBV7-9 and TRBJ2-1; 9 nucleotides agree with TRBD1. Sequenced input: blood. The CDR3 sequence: CASSNRFAGTGQGYNEQFS. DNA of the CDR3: TGTGCCAGCAGCAATAGATTCGCCGGGACAGGGCAAGGTTACAATGAGCAGTTCTCC.